This TCR beta chain was captured by sequencing in a study of control samples from healthy donors and cancer patients. Sequencing was performed with immunoSEQ multiplex PCR; in TCRdb, only in-frame clones are kept and a portion is missing. The table has about 77,000 clones, 85% to 95% seen once; the top ten hold around 6%. V was clipped by 2 bases and J by 3 bases, with 3 bases between them. This CDR3 contains 12 residues. CDR1 and CDR2 (germline): LGHDT, YNNKEL (reference sequence). This clonotype was obtained from a woman aged 60-75 years in good health. V and J are TRBV3-1 (or the pseudogene TRBV3-2) and TRBJ2-3; D is uncertain. Sequencing was carried out using blood. The chain's CDR3 is CASSQRTDTQYF. CDR3 nucleotides: TGTGCCAGCAGCCAAAGAACAGATACGCAGTATTTT.